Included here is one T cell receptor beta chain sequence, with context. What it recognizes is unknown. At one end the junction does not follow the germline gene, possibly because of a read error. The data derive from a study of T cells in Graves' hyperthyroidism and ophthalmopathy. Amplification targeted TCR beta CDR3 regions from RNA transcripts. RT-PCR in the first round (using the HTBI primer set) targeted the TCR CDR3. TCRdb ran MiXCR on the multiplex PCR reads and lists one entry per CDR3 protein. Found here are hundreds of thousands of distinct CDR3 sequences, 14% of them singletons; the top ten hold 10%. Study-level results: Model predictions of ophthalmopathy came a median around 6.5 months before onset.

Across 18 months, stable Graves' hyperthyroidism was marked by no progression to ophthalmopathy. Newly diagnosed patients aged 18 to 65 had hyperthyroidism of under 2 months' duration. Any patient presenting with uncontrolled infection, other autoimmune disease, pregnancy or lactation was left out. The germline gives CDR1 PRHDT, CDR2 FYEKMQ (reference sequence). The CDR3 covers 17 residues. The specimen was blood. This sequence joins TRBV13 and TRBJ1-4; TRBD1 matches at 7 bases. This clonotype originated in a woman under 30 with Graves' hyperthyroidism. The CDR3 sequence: CASSLGSGTATSEKLFF. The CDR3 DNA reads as TGTGCCAGCAGCTTAGGCTCAGGGACAGCAACTAGTGAAAAACTGTTTTTT.